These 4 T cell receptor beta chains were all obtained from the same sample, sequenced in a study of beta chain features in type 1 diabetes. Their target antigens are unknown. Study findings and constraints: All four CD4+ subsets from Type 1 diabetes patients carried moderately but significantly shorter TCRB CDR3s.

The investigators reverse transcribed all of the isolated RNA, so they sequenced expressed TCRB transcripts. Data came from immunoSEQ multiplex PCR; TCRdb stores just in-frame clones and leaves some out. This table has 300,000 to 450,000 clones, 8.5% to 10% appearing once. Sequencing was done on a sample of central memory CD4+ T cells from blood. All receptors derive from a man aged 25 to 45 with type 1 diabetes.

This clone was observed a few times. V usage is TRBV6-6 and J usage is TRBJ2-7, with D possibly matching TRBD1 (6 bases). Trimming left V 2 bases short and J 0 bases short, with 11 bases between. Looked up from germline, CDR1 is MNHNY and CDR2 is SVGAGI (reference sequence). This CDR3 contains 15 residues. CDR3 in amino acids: CASSYRQARSYEQYF. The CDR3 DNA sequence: TGTGCCAGCAGTTACAGACAGGCACGCTCCTACGAGCAGTACTTC.

The CDR3 here is CASRGQGNTGELFF. CDR3 DNA sequence: TGTGCCAGCAGGGGACAGGGGAACACCGGGGAGCTGTTTTTT. The rearrangement joins TRBV6-4 to TRBJ2-2; 9 positions match TRBD1. The germline V gene has CDR1 MRHNA and CDR2 SNTAGT. The ends lost 6 bases at V and 1 base at J; junction bases unmatched: 0. CDR3 length equals 14 residues.

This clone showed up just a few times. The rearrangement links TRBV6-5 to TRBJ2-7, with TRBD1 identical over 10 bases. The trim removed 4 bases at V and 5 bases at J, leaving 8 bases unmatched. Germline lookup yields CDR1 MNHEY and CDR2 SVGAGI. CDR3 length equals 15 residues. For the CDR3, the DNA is TGTGCCAGCAGTTTGAGACAGGGGGCGCACCACGAGCAGTACTTC. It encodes CASSLRQGAHHEQYF.

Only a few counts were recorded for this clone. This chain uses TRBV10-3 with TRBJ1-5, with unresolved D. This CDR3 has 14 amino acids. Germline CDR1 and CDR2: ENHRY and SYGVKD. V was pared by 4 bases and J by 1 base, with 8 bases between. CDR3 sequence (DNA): TGTGCCATCAGTGGTATCCTGAGCAATCAGCCCCAGCATTTT. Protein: CAISGILSNQPQHF.